A single T cell receptor (beta chain) is shown here with its context. Its antigen remains undetermined. No much larger clone exists at a distance of one base, and base qualities are not known. PBMCs were isolated by Ficoll-Paque density gradient centrifugation. This entry is derived from a study of T-cell memory formation after mild COVID-19 (dated by TCRdb to the early 2020s). Describing the broader study: TCR sequence clusters from the two donors were largely donor specific. T-cell clones expanding and contracting after mild COVID-19 in two donors were tracked by longitudinal TCRalpha and TCRbeta repertoire sequencing. Two young, previously healthy adult volunteers made up the cohort, one male and one female.

The data were produced on an Illumina NovaSeq 6000. cDNA libraries for TCRalpha and TCRbeta were prepared by 5'RACE using constant-segment primers, with sample barcodes and unique molecular identifiers added. RNA was extracted from every sample with Trizol reagent. The libraries were amplified in two PCR steps, and the second step added a second sample barcode and Illumina TruSeq adapters. The libraries were sequenced on an Illumina NovaSeq using 2 x 150 bp paired-end reads. From the authors' description of their analysis: Demultiplexing of reads and collapsing into UMI-guided consensus sequences were performed with migec v1.2.7. Using mixcr v2.1.11, UMI consensuses were aligned to TRA and TRB V and J templates and then assembled into clonotypes. Expanded or contracted clonotypes were those called significant by both edgeR and NoisET, with noise models trained on biological replicates. For edgeR calls, the cutoffs were a false discovery rate-adjusted p below 0.01 and a log2 fold-change threshold of 1. PCA with hierarchical clustering of max-normalized trajectories of the 1000 most abundant clonotypes was used as exploratory dynamics analysis. The CD4 or CD8 phenotype of responding clones was assigned using the separately sequenced CD4+ and CD8+ repertoires. TCRdb itself trimmed the public reads at Q25 with fastp, ran MiXCR and retained productive beta chains. Duplicate CDR3 protein sequences are folded into a single record with the most common DNA and genes. The V and J calls come from TCRdb's annotation, not from the publication. Across this sample there are about 400,000 distinct CDR3 sequences, with 20% to 30% seen only once. The ten most abundant clones make up about an eighth of the sample.

Inclusive of the bounding cysteine and phenylalanine, the CDR3 is 15 residues long. The sequence is cut down to CDR3 DNA, 45 bases in frame from base 1. V sheds 4 bases and J sheds 1 base, leaving 10 bases between their ends. Reading the germline V gene gives CDR1 SNHLY and CDR2 FYNNEI. On the study overall, not on this receptor specifically: Only a couple of mild cases were covered in the study, and larger cohorts including severe cases with pre-infection samples were considered necessary. Contracting CD4+ clones turned up mainly in the CM and EM memory subsets, whereas EMRA was where CD8+ clones were enriched. Whether the second-wave clones peaking on day 37 were SARS-CoV-2 specific was not confirmed. From day 15 to 85, contracting clones showed balanced CD4/CD8 phenotypes, whereas a second wave of clones that expanded from day 15 to 37 leaned towards CD4+. Some responding clones were detected in pre-infection memory, suggesting pre-existing cross-reactive memory T cells joined the SARS-CoV-2 response.

This clonotype originated in an adult woman who had mild COVID-19 (a few samples of this study predate the infection). The sample titles of this study are shuffled in the database, so cell type and time point are left out; the donor was told from shared clones. The sequencing sample was made of PBMCs or a T cell subset sorted from them (not recorded which). This receptor chain uses TRBV2 and TRBJ2-2; a tentative D match to TRBD2 spans 6 bases. In nucleotides, the sequence is TGTGCCAGCAGTGCGCAGCGGGTGAACACCGGGGAGCTGTTTTTT. The resulting protein is CASSAQRVNTGELFF.